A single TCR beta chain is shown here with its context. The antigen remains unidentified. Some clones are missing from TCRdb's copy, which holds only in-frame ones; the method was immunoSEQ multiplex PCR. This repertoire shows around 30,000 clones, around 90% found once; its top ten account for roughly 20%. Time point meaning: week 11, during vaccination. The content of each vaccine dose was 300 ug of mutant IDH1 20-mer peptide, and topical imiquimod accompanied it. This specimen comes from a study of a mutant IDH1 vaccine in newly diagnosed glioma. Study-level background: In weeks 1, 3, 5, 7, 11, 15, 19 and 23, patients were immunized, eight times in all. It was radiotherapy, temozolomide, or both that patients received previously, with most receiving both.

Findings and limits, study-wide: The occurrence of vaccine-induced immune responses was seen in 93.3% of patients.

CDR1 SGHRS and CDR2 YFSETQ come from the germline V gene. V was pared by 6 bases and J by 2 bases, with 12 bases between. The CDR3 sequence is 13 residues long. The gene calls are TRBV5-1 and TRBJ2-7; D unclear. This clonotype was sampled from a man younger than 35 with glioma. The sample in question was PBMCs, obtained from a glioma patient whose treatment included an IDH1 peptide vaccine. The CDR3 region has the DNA TGCGCCAGCATCGTGAAACCAACCTACGAGCAGTACTTC. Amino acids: CASIVKPTYEQYF.